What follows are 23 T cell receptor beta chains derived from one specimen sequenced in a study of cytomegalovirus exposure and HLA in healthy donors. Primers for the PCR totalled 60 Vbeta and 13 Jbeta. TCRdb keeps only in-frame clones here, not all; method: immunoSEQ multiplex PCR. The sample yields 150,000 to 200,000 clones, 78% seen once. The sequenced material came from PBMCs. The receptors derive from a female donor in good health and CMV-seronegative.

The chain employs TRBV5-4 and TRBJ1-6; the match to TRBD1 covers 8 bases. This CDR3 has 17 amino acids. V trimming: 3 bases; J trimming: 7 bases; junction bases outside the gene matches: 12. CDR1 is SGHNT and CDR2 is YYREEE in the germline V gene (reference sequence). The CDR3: CASSSQGAGLGNSPLHF. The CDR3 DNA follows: TGTGCCAGCAGCTCCCAGGGGGCTGGTTTGGGAAATTCACCCCTCCACTTT.

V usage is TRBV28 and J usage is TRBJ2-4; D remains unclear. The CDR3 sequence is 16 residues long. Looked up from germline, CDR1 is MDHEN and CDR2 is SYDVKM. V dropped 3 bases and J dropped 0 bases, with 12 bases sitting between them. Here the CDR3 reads CASSFSLPVAKNIQYF. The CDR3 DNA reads TGTGCCAGCAGTTTTAGTCTGCCGGTAGCCAAAAACATTCAGTACTTC.

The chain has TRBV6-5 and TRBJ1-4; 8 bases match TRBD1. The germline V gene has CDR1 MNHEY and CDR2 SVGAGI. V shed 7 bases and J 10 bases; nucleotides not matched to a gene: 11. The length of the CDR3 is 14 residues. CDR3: CASTQGQGRGKLFF. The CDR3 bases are TGTGCCAGCACTCAAGGACAGGGTAGAGGAAAACTGTTTTTT.

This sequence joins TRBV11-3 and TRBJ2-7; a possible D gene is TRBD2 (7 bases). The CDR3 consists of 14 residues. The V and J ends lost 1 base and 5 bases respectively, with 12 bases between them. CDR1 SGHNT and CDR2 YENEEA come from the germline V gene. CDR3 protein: CASSLVRGANEQYF. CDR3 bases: TGTGCCAGCAGCTTAGTCCGGGGGGCCAACGAGCAGTACTTC.

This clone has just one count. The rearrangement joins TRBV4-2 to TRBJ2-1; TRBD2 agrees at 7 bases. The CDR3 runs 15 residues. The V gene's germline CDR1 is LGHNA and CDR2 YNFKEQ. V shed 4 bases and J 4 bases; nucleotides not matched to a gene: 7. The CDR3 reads CASSLNTGGYNEQFF. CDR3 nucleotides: TGTGCCAGCAGCCTTAACACGGGGGGATACAATGAGCAGTTCTTC.

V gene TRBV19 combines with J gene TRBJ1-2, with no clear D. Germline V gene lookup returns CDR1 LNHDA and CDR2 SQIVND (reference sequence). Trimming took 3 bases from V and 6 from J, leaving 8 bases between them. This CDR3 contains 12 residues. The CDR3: CASSISPDGYTF. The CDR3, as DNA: TGTGCCAGTAGTATCTCCCCTGATGGCTACACCTTC.

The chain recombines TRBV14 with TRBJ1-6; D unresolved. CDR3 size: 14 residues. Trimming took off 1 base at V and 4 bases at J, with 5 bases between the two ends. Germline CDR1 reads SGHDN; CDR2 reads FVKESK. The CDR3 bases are TGTGCCAGCAGCCAAGCACGGTATAATTCACCCCTCCACTTT. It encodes CASSQARYNSPLHF.

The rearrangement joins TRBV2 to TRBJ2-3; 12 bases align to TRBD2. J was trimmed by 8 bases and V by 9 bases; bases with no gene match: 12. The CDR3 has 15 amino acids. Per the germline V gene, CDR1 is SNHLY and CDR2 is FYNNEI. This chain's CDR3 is CASLTSGGPRATQYF. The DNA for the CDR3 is TGTGCCAGTCTGACTAGCGGGGGCCCCCGGGCTACGCAGTATTTT.

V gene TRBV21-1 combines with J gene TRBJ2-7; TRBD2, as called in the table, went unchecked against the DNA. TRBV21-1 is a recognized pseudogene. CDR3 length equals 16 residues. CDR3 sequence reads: CASSKVRTSGFYEQYF. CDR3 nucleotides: TGTGCCAGCAGCAAAGTTAGGACTAGCGGCTTTTACGAGCAGTACTTC.

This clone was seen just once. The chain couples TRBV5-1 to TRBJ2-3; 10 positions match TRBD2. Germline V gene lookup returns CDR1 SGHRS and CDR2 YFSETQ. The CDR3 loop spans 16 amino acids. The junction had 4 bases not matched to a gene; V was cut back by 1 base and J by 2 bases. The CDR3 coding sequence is TGCGCCAGCAGCTTGTTTACTAGCGGGAACACAGATACGCAGTATTTT. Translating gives CASSLFTSGNTDTQYF.

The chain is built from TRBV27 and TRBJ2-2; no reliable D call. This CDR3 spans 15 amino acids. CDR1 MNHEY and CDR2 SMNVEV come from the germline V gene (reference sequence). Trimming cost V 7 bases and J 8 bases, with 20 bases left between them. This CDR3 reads CASTPVSQSRGELFF. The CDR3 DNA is TGTGCCAGCACCCCCGTTAGCCAGTCTAGAGGGGAGCTGTTTTTT.

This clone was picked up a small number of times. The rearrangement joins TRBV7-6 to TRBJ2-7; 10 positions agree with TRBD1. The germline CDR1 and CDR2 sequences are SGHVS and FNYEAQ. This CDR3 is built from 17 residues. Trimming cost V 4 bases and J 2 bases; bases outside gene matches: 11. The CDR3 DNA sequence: TGTGCCAGCAGCTCCCAAAAGGGGACAGGGGCCGCCTACGAGCAGTACTTC. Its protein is CASSSQKGTGAAYEQYF. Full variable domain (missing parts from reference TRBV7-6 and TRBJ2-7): GAGVSQSPRYKVTKRGQDVALRCDPISGHVSLYWYRQALGQGPEFLTYFNYEAQQDKSGLPNDRFSAERPEGSISTLTIQRTEQRDSAMYRCASSSQKGTGAAYEQYFGPGTRLTVT.

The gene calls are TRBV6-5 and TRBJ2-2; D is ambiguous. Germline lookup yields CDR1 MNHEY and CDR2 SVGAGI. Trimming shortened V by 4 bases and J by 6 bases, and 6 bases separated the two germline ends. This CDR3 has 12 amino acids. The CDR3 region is CASSFTAGELFF. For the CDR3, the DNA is TGTGCCAGCAGTTTCACGGCCGGGGAGCTGTTTTTT.

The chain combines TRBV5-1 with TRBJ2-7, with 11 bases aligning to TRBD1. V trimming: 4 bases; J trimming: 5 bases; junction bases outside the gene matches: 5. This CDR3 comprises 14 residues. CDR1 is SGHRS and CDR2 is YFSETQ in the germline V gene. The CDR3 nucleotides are TGCGCCAGCAGCGGTAGGGGACAGGGGGACGAGCAGTACTTC. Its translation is CASSGRGQGDEQYF.

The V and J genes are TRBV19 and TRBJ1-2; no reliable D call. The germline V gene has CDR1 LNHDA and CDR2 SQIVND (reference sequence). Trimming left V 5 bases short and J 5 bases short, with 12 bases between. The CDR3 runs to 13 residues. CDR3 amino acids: CASSLRTSYGYTF. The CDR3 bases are TGTGCCAGTAGTTTACGGACTTCTTATGGCTACACCTTC. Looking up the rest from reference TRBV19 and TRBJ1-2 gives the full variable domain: DGGITQSPKYLFRKEGQNVTLSCEQNLNHDAMYWYRQDPGQGLRLIYYSQIVNDFQKGDIAEGYSVSREKKESFPLTVTSAQKNPTAFYLCASSLRTSYGYTFGSGTRLTVV.

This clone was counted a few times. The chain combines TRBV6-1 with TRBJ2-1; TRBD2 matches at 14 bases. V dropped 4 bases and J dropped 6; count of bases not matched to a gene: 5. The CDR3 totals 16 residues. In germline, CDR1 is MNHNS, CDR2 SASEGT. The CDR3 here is CASSGQTSGGGNEQFF. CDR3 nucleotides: TGTGCCAGCAGTGGTCAGACTAGCGGGGGGGGCAATGAGCAGTTCTTC.

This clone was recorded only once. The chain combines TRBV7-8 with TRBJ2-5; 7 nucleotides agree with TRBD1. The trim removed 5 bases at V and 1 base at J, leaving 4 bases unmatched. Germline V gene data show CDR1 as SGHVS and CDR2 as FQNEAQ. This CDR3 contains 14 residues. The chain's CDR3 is CASSPGQFQETQYF. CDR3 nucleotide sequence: TGTGCCAGCAGCCCGGGACAGTTCCAAGAGACCCAGTACTTC.

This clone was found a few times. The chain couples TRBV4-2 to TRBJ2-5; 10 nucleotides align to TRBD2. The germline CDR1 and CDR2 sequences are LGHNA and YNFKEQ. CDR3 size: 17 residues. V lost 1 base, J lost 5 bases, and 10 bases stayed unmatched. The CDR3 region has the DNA TGTGCCAGCAGCCAAGCTTCAGCGGGGGGGCCAGGGGAGACCCAGTACTTC. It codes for CASSQASAGGPGETQYF.

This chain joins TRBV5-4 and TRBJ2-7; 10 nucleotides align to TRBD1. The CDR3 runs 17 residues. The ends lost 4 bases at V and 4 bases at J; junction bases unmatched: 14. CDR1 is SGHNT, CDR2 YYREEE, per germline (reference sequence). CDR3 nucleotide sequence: TGTGCCAGCAGCCGACCTTCTTCCGGGACAGGGGTTTACGAGCAGTACTTC. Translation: CASSRPSSGTGVYEQYF.

The CDR3 is CASRKKGQGRGELFF. In DNA, the CDR3 is TGTGCCAGCCGAAAAAAAGGACAGGGTAGGGGGGAGCTGTTTTTT. The chain has TRBV7-9 and TRBJ2-2; 8 nucleotides line up with TRBD1. The CDR3 has 15 amino acids. Germline V gene lookup returns CDR1 SEHNR and CDR2 FQNEAQ (reference sequence). J lost 8 bases, V lost 8 bases, and 13 bases had no gene match.

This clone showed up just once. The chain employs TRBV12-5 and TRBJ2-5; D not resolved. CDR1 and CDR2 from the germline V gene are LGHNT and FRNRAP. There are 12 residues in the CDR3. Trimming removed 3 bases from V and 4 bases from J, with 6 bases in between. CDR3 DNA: TGTGCTAGTGGTTTCAACTCAGAGACCCAGTACTTC. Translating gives CASGFNSETQYF.

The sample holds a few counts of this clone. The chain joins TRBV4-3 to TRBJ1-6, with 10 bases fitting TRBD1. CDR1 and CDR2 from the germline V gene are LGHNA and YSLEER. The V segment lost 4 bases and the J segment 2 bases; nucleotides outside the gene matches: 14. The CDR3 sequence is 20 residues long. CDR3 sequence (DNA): TGCGCCAGCAGCCGCATTCTCATCAGGGACAGGGGTCCCTATAATTCACCCCTCCACTTT. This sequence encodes CASSRILIRDRGPYNSPLHF.

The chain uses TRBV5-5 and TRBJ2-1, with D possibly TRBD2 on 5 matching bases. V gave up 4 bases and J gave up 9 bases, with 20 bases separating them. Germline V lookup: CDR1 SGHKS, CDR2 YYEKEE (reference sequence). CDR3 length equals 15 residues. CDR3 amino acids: CASSRANPSWVEQFF. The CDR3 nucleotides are TGTGCCAGCAGCCGGGCAAATCCTAGCTGGGTTGAGCAGTTCTTC.